The source of this T cell receptor beta chain is a study of blood T cell repertoires in COVID-19. The method was immunoSEQ multiplex PCR; TCRdb's version includes in-frame clones alone and lacks a portion of them. The data hold fewer than 350,000 clones, with 70% to 90% observed a single time. For this clone: Its ends do not fully match the called genes, so a read error is possible.

The CDR3 totals 16 residues. CDR1 is MGHRA and CDR2 is YSYEKL in the germline V gene. This chain links TRBV4-1 with TRBJ2-3; 8 bases align to TRBD2. The sequence derives from a woman aged 25 to 39 with COVID-19, enrolled during active disease. Sample: peripheral blood. Written as DNA, the CDR3 is TGCGCCAGCAGTCAAGAGGAGCGGGGGTTTGCAGATACGCAGTATTTT. As protein: CASSQEERGFADTQYF.